This T cell receptor (beta chain) comes out of a study of spatial heterogeneity in lung cancer. At the level of the study: A consistent excess of beta-chain over alpha-chain sequences was detected. Combinations of a unique TCR and a UMI were tallied in raw reads, and on average each appeared more than ten times. The study, taken as a whole, reports: Relative to follow-up, resection was when ubiquitous expanded tumor TCRs appeared more in blood.

About this clonotype itself: What it binds is not known.

Time point described: sample taken at primary tumor resection. The sequenced material consisted of unsorted whole RNA from tumor, nontumor lung or frozen PBMC. CDR1 and CDR2 (germline): ENHRY, SYGVKD. V was shortened by 0 bases and J by 5 bases, with 7 bases between the two germline ends. The CDR3 is made up of 13 amino acids. TCRdb reprocessed the 5' RACE reads with MiXCR, giving one entry per CDR3 protein. The table lists more than 65,000 distinct CDR3 sequences, around 13% of them singletons. This TCR was sampled from a male donor with early-stage non-small cell lung cancer. The material was PBMCs, obtained at surgery. V and J are TRBV10-3 and TRBJ1-1, with no clear D. CDR3 protein: CAISESMRTEAFF. The DNA for the CDR3 is TGTGCCATCAGTGAGTCGATGAGGACTGAAGCTTTCTTT.